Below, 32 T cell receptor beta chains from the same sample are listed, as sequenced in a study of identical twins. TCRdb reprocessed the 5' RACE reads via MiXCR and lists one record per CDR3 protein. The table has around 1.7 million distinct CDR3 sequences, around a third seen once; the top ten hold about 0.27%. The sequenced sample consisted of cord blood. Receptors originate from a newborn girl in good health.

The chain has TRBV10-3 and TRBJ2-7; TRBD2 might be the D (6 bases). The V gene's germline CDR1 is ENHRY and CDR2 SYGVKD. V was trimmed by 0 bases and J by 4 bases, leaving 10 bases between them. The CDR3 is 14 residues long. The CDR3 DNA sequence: TGTGCCATCAGTGAGTCGGAGGGGAAGTACGAGCAGTACTTC. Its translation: CAISESEGKYEQYF.

The chain's CDR3 is CASSPLGRTNEKLFF. The DNA for the CDR3 is TGTGCCAGCAGTCCCCTGGGACGGACAAATGAAAAACTGTTTTTT. The chain links TRBV12-3 or TRBV12-4 to TRBJ1-4; TRBD1 is a possible D gene (5 bases). V was clipped by 5 bases and J by 5 bases, with 15 bases between them. The CDR3 has 15 residues.

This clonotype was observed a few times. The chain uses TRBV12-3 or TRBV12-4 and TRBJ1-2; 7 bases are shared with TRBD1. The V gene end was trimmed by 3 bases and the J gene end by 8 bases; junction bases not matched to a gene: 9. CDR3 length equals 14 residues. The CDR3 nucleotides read TGTGCCAGCAGTTTGGGTAACAGGGGTCGCGGCTACACCTTC. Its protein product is CASSLGNRGRGYTF.

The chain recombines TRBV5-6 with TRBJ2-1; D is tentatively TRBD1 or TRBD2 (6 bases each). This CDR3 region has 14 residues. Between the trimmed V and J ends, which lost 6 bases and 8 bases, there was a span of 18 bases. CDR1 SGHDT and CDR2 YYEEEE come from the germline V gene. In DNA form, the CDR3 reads TGTGCCAGCAACCCCGGGGGCTCCGTCTATGAGCAGTTCTTC. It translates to CASNPGGSVYEQFF.

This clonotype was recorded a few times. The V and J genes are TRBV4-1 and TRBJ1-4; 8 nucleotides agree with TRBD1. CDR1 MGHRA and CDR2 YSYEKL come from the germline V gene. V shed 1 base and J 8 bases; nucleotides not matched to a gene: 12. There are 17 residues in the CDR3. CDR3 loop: CASSQAAGTGPREKLFF. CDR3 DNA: TGCGCCAGCAGCCAAGCAGCTGGGACAGGCCCCCGGGAAAAACTGTTTTTT.

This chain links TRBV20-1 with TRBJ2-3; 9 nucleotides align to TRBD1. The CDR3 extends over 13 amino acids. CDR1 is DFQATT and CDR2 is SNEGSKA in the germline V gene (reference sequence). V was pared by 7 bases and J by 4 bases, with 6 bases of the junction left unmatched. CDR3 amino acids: CSVLDRGADTQYF. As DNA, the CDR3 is TGCAGTGTTCTGGACAGGGGCGCAGATACGCAGTATTTT.

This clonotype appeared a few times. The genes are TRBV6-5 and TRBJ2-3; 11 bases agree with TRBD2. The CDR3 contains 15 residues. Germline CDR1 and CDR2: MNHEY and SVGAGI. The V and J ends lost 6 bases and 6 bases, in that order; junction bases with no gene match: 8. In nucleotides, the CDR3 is TGTGCCAGCAGCGATTTAGCGGGAGGGCCGGATACGCAGTATTTT. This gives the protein CASSDLAGGPDTQYF.

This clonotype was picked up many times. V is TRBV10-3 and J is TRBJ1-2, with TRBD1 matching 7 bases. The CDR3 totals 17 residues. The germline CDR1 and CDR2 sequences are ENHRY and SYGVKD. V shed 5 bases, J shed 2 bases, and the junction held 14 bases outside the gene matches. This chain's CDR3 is CAISNPLRGFANYGYTF. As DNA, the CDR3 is TGTGCCATCAGTAACCCTCTCAGGGGGTTCGCAAACTATGGCTACACCTTC.

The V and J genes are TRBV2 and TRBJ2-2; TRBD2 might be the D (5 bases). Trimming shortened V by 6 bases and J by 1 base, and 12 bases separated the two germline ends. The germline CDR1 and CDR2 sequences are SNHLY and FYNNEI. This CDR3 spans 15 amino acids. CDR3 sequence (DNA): TGTGCCAGCAGCCGAGGGTCATTGAACACCGGGGAGCTGTTTTTT. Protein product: CASSRGSLNTGELFF.

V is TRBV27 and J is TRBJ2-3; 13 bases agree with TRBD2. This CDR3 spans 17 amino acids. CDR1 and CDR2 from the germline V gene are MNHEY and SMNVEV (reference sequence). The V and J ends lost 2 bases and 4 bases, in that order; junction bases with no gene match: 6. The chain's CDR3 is CASSLRGLAGPPDTQYF. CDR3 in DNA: TGTGCCAGCAGTTTAAGGGGACTAGCGGGGCCCCCAGATACGCAGTATTTT.

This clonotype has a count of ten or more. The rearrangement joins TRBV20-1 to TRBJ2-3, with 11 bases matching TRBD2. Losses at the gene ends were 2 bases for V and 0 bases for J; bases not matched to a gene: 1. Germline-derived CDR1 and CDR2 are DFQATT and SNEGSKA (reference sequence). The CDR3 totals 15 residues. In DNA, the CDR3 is TGCAGTGCTAGACTAGCGGGGGGCAGCACAGATACGCAGTATTTT. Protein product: CSARLAGGSTDTQYF.

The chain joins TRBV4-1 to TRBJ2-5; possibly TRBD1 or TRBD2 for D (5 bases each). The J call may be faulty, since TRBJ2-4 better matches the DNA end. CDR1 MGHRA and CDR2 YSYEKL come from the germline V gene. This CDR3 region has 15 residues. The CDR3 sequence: CASGRPGRDKNIQYF. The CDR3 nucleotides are TGCGCCAGCGGGCGACCGGGACGGGACAAAAACATTCAGTACTTC.

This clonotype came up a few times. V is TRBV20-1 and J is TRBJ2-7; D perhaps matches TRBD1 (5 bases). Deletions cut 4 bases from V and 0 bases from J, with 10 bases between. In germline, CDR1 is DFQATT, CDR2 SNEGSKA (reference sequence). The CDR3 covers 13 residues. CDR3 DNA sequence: TGCAGTGCTAAGGGGCAGGTCTCCTACGAGCAGTACTTC. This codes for CSAKGQVSYEQYF.

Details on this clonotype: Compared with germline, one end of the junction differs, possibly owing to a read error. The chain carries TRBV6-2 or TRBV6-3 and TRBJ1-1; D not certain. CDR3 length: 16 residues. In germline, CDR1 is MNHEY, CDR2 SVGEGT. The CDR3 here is CTSSFGPLERNTEAFF. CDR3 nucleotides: TGTACCAGCAGTTTTGGGCCATTGGAGAGGAACACTGAAGCTTTCTTT.

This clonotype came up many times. CDR3 region: CASSLAGALAKNIQYF. In DNA, the CDR3 is TGTGCCAGCAGCTTAGCGGGAGCCTTAGCCAAAAACATTCAGTACTTC. The gene calls are TRBV7-2 and TRBJ2-4; tentative D call: TRBD2 (5 bases). This CDR3 contains 16 residues. The germline V gene encodes CDR1 SGHTA and CDR2 FQGNSA. V lost 0 bases to trimming and J lost 0 bases, with 9 bases between them.

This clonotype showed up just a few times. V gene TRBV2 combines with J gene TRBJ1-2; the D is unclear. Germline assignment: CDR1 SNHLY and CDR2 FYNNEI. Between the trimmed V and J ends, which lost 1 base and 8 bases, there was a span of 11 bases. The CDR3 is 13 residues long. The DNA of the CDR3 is TGTGCCAGCAGTGAAGAGTACCTTCGGGGCTACACCTTC. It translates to CASSEEYLRGYTF.

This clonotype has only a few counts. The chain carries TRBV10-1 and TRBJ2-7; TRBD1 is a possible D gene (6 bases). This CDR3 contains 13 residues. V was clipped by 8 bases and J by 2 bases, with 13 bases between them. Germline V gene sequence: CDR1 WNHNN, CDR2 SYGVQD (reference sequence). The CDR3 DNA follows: TGCGCCAGCTATACAGGGTTGACCTACGAGCAGTACTTC. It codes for CASYTGLTYEQYF.

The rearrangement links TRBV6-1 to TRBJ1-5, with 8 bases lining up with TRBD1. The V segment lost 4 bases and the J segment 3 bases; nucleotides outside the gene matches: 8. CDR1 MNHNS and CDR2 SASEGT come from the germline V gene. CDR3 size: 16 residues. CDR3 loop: CASSGRTGHSNQPQHF. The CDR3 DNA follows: TGTGCCAGCAGTGGGCGGACAGGGCATTCCAATCAGCCCCAGCATTTT.

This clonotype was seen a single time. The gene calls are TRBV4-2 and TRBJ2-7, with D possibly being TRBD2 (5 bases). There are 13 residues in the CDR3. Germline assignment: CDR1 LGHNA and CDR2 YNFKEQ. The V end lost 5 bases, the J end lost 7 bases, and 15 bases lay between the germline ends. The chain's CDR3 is CASSKTRTVEQYF. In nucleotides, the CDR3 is TGTGCCAGCAGCAAAACCAGGACTGTTGAGCAGTACTTC.

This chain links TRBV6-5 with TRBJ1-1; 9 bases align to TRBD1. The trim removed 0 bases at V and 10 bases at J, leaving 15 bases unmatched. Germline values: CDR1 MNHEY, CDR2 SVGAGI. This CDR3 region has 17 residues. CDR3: CASSYSRWQDRGGRAFF. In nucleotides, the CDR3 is TGTGCCAGCAGTTACTCGAGGTGGCAGGACAGGGGTGGTCGAGCTTTCTTT.

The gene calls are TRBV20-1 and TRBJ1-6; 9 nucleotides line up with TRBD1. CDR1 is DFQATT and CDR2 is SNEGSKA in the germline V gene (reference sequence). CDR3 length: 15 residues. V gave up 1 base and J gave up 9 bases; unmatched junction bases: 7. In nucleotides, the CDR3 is TGCAGTGCTAGAGGTCTTGGGACAGGGCGTTCACCCCTCCACTTT. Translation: CSARGLGTGRSPLHF.

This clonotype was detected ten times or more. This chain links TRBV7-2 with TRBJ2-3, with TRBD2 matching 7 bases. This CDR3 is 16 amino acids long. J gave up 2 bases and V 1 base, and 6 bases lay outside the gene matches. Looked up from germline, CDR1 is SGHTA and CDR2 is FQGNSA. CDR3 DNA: TGTGCCAGCAGCTTAGAGGGGACTACTCACACAGATACGCAGTATTTT. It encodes CASSLEGTTHTDTQYF.

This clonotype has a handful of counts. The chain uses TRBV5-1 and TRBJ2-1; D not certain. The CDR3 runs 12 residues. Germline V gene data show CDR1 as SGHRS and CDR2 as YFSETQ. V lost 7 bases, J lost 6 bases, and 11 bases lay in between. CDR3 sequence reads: CASYLLANEQFF. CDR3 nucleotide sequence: TGCGCCAGCTACTTACTTGCCAATGAGCAGTTCTTC.

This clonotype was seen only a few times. The CDR3 here is CASSKEKNEQYF. CDR3 nucleotides: TGTGCCAGCAGCAAAGAAAAAAACGAGCAGTACTTC. The gene calls are TRBV21-1 and TRBJ2-7. TRBV21-1 is marked as a pseudogene. The CDR3 is made up of 12 amino acids.

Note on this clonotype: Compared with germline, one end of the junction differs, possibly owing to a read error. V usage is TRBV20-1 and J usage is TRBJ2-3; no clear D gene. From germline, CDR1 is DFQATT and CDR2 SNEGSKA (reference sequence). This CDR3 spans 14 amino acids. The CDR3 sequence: CSAPWGIRPDTQYF. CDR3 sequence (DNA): TGCAGTGCCCCCTGGGGAATAAGGCCAGATACGCAATATTTT.

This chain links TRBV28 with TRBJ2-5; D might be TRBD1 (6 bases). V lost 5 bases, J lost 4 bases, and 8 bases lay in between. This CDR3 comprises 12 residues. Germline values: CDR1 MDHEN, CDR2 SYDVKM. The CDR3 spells CASSNRVETQYF. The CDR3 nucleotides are TGTGCCAGCAGTAACAGGGTAGAGACCCAGTACTTC.

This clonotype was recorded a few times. CDR3 loop: CASTRPSGNEQFF. CDR3 in DNA: TGTGCCAGCACGAGGCCCTCCGGCAATGAGCAGTTCTTC. The chain has TRBV2 and TRBJ2-1; D call uncertain. In germline, CDR1 is SNHLY, CDR2 FYNNEI. Trimming removed 7 bases at V and 6 bases at J, with 13 bases between. This CDR3 comprises 13 residues. Drawing the rest from reference TRBV2 and TRBJ2-1, the complete variable domain is EPEVTQTPSHQVTQMGQEVILRCVPISNHLYFYWYRQILGQKVEFLVSFYNNEISEKSEIFDDQFSVERPDGSNFTLKIRSTKLEDSAMYFCASTRPSGNEQFFGPGTRLTVL.

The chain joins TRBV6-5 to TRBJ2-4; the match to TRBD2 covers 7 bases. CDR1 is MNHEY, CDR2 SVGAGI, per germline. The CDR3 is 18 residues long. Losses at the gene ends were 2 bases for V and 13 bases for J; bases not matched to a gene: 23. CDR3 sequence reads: CASSYRDSLRDTRGEQYF. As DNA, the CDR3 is TGTGCCAGCAGTTACCGGGACTCACTCCGAGATACCCGGGGGGAGCAGTACTTC.

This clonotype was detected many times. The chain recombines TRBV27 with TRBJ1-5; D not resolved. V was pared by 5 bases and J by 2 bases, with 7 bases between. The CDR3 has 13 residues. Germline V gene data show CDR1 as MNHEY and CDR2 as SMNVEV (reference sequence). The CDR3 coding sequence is TGTGCCAGCAGTGGGGTGGGCAATCAGCCCCAGCATTTT. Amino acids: CASSGVGNQPQHF.

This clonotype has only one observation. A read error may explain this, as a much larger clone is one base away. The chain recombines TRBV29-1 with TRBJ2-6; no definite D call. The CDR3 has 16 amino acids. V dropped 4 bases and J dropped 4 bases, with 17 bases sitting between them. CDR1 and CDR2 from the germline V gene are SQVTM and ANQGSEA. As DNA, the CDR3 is TGCAGCGTTGGGAGTAGATCCCACAACGGGGCCAACGTCCTGACTTTC. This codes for CSVGSRSHNGANVLTF. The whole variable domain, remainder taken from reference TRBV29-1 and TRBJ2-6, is SAVISQKPSRDICQRGTSLTIQCQVDSQVTMMFWYRQQPGQSLTLIATANQGSEATYESGFVIDKFPISRPNLTFSTLTVSNMSPEDSSIYLCSVGSRSHNGANVLTFGAGSRLTVL.

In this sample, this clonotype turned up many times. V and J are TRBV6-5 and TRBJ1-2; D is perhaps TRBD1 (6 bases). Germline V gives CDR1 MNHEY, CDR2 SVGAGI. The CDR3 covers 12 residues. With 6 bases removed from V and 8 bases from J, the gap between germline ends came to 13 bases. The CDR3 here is CASRYRVRGYTF. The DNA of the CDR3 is TGTGCCAGCAGATACAGGGTCCGGGGCTACACCTTC.

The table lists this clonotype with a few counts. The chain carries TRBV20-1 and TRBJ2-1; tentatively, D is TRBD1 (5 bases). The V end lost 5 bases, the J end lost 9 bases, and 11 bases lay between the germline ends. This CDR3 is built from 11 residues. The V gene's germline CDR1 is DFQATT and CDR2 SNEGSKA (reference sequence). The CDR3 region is CSALVGVEQFF. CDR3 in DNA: TGCAGTGCTCTAGTAGGGGTTGAGCAGTTCTTC.